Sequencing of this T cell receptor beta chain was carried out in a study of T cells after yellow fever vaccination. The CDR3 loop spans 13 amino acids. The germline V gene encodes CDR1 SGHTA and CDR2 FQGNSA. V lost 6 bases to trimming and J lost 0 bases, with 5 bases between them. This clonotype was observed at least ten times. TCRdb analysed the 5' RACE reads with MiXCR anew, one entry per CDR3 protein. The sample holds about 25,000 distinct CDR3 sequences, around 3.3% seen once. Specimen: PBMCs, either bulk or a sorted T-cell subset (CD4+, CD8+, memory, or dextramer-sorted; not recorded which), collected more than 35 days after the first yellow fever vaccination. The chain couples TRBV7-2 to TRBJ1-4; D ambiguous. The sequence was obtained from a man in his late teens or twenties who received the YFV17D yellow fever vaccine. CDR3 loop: CASSWATNEKLFF. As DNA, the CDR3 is TGTGCCAGCAGTTGGGCAACTAATGAAAAACTGTTTTTT.